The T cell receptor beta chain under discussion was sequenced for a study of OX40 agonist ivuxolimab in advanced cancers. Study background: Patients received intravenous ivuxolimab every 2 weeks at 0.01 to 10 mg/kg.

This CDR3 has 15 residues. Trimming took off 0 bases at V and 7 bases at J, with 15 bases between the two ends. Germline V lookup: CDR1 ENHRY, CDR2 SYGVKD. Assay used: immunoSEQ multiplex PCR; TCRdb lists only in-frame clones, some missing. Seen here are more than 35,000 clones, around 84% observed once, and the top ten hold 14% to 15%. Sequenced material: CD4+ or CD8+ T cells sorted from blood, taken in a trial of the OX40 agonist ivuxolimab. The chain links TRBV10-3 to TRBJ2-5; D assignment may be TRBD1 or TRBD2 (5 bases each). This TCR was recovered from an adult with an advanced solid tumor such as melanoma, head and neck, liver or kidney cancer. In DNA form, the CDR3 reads TGTGCCATCAGTGAGTCGCTGCCGGGGCCGGGGACCCAGTACTTC. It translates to CAISESLPGPGTQYF.